This entry describes one TCR beta chain. These data originate in a study of blood T cell repertoires in COVID-19. Here immunoSEQ multiplex PCR was the method, and the copy in TCRdb shows in-frame clones only, minus some. The sample records about 210,000 clones, about 92% being singletons. V was cut by 0 bases and J by 3 bases, with 3 bases left in between. CDR1 and CDR2 from the germline V gene are SGHNT and YYREEE (reference sequence). The CDR3 extends over 12 amino acids. The sequenced sample was peripheral blood. The genes are TRBV5-4 and TRBJ1-1; D is uncertain. The clonotype comes from a man between 25 and 39 years old with acute or convalescent COVID-19. As DNA, the CDR3 is TGTGCCAGCAGCTTGGCCGACACTGAAGCTTTCTTT. It encodes CASSLADTEAFF.